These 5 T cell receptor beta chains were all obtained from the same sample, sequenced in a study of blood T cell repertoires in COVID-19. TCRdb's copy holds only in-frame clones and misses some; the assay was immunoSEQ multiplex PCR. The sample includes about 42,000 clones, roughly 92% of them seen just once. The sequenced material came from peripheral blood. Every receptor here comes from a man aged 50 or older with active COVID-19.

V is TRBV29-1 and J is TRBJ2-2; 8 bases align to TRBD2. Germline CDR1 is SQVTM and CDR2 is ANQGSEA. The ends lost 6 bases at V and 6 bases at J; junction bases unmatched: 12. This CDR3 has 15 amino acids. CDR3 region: CSVGSTGGPAGELFF. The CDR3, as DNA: TGCAGCGTCGGTTCCACGGGAGGGCCCGCCGGGGAGCTGTTTTTT.

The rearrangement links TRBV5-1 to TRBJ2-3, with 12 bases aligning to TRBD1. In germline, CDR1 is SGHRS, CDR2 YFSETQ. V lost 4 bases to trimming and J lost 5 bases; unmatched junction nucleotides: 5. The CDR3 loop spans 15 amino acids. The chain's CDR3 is CASSRDRGRVDTQYF. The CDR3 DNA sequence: TGCGCCAGCAGCAGGGACAGGGGGCGCGTAGATACGCAGTATTTT.

The CDR3 protein is CASSPEGGGASRQPQHF. CDR3 DNA sequence: TGTGCCAGCAGCCCGGAGGGTGGGGGGGCAAGTAGGCAGCCCCAGCATTTT. The gene calls are TRBV5-5 and TRBJ1-5; possibly TRBD1 for D (6 bases). Trimming shortened V by 4 bases and J by 7 bases, and 24 bases separated the two germline ends. CDR3 length: 17 amino acids. Looked up from germline, CDR1 is SGHKS and CDR2 is YYEKEE (reference sequence).

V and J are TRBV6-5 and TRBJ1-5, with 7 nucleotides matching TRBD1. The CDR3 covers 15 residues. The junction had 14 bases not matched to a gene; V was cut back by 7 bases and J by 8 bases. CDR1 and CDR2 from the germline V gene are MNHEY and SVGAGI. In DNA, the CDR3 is TGTGCCAGCAAGGAGAGGCAGGGGGTATTGGAGCCCCAGCATTTT. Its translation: CASKERQGVLEPQHF.

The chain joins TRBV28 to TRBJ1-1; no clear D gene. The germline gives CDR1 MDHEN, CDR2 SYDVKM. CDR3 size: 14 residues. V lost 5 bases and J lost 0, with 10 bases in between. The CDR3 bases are TGTGCCAGCAGTCACTACCCAGTGAACACTGAAGCTTTCTTT. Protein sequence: CASSHYPVNTEAFF.